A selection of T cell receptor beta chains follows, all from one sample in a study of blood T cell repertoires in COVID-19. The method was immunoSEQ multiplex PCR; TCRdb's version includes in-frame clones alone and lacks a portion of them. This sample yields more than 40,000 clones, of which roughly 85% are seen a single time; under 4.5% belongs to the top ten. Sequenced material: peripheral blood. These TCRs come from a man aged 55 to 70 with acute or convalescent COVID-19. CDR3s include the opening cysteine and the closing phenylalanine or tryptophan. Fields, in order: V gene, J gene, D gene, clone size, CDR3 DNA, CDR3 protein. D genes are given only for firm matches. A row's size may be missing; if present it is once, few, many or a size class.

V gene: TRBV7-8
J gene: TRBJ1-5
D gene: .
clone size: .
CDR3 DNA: TGTGCCAGCAGCTTAGGCGAGATACAGCATAGCAATCAGCCCCAGCATTTT
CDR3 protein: CASSLGEIQHSNQPQHF

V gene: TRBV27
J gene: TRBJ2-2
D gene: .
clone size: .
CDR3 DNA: TGTGCCAGCACCGTTGCGGGACAGTCGAACACCGGGGAGCTGTTTTTT
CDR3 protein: CASTVAGQSNTGELFF

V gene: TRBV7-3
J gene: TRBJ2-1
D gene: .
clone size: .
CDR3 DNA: TGTGCCAGCAGCGAACGTTTCGTGGGGAGCTCCTACAATGAGCAGTTCTTC
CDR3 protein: CASSERFVGSSYNEQFF

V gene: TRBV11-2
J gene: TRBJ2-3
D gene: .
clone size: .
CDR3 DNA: TGTGCCAGCAGCTTTCCCATGGGAGGGACAACCAGCACAGATACGCAGTATTTT
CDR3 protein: CASSFPMGGTTSTDTQYF

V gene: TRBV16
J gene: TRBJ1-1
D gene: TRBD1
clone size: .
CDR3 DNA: TGTGCCAGCAGCCCTGGGACAGGGGGAATAAATGGGGACACTGAAGCTTTCTTT
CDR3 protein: CASSPGTGGINGDTEAFF

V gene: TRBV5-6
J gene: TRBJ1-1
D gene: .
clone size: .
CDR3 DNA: TGTGCCAGCAGCTTTACGGGGGTAGTCACTGAAGCTTTCTTT
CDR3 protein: CASSFTGVVTEAFF

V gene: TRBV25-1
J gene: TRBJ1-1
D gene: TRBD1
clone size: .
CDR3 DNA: TGTGCCAGCACTTTGACAGGGGTTACTGAAGCTTTCTTT
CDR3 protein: CASTLTGVTEAFF

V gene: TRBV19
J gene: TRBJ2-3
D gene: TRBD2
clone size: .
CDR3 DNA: TGTGCCAGTAGTCGACTAGCGGGGGTCACAGATACGCAGTATTTT
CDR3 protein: CASSRLAGVTDTQYF

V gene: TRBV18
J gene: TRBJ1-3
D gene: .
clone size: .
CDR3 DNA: TGTGCCAGCTCATTGGTGGACGGGAACTCTGGAAACACCATATATTTT
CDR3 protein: CASSLVDGNSGNTIYF

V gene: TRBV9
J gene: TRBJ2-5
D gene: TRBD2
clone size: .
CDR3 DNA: TGTGCCAGCAGCGTAGGGACTAGCGGGGGGGCACCGATGGGGACCCAGTACTTC
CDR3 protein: CASSVGTSGGAPMGTQYF

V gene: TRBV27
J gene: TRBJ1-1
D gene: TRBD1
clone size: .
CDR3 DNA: TGTGCCAGCAGTTTTGGTACAGGGGTCCGCACTGAAGCTTTCTTT
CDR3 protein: CASSFGTGVRTEAFF

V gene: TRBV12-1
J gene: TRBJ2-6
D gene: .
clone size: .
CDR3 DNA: TGTGCCAGCAGCTTTGCTTATATGAGGTCTGGGGCCAACGTCCTGACTTTC
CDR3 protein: CASSFAYMRSGANVLTF

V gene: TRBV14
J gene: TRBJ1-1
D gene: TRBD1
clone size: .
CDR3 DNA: TGTGCCAGCAGGGGACAGGGGTCTGAAGCTTTCTTT
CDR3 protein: CASRGQGSEAFF

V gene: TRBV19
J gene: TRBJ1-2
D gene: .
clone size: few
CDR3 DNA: TGTGCCAGTAGTGCGACAGGATTTGGGCTTTATGGCTACACCTTC
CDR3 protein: CASSATGFGLYGYTF

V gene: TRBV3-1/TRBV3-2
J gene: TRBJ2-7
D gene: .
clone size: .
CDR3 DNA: TGTGCCAGCAGCCATGGCAGGGAGCAGTACTTC
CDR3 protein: CASSHGREQYF

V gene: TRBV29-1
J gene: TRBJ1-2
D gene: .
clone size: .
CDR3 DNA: TGCAGCGTTGCCGCTCGAGTAGCTAACTATGGCTACACCTTC
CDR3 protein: CSVAARVANYGYTF

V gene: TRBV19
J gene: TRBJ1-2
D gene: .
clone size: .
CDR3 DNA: TGTGCCAGTAGCGCTGGACAACCATTTAACTATGGCTACACCTTC
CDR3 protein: CASSAGQPFNYGYTF

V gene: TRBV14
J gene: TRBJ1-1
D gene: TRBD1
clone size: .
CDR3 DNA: TGTGCCAGCAGCCAAGATCGGACAGGGCCCACTGAAGCTTTCTTT
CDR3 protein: CASSQDRTGPTEAFF